This TCR beta chain was identified in a study of CD8 T cells in ankylosing spondylitis. Findings of the study overall: A TCR beta motif of about eight highly homologous variants seemed to mark ankylosing spondylitis blood. Earlier studies detected some motif variants in reactive arthritis synovial fluid and blood.

This clonotype was seen a handful of times. The antigen remains unidentified. Quantitative barcoded 5'-RACE was used to prepare TCR beta libraries. TCRdb reprocessed the 5' RACE reads with MiXCR, giving one entry per CDR3 protein. The sample yields approximately 540,000 distinct CDR3 sequences, over 9.5% seen once. The germline CDR1 and CDR2 sequences are LGHDT and YNNKEL (reference sequence). The CDR3 sequence is 14 residues long. Germline trimming cut 3 bases from V and 7 bases from J; bases unmatched to any gene: 5. The sequenced sample was blood, either unsorted or a sorted T cell fraction (not recorded which). This TCR came from a male donor with ankylosing spondylitis. The chain uses TRBV3-1 and TRBJ1-5; 8 bases are a match to TRBD1. CDR3 bases: TGTGCCAGCAGCCAGATGACAGGGGACCAGCCCCAGCATTTT. Its translation: CASSQMTGDQPQHF.